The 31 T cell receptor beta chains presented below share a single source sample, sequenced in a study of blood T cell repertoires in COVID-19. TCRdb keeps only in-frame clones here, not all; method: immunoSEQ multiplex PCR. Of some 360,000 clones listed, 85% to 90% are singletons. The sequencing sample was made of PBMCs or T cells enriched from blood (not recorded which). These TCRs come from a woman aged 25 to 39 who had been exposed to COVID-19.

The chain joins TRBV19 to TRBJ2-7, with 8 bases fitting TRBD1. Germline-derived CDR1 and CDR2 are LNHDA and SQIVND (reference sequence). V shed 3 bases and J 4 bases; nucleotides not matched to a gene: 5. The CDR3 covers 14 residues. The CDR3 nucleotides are TGTGCCAGTAGTATGTCGCAGGGGGCTTACGAGCAGTACTTC. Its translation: CASSMSQGAYEQYF.

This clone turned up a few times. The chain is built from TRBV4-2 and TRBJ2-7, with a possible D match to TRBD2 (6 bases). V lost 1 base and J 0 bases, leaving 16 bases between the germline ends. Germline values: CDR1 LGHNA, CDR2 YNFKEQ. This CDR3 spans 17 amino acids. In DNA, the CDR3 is TGTGCCAGCAGCCAAGGAGACGGGAGTAAACCCTCCTACGAGCAGTACTTC. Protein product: CASSQGDGSKPSYEQYF.

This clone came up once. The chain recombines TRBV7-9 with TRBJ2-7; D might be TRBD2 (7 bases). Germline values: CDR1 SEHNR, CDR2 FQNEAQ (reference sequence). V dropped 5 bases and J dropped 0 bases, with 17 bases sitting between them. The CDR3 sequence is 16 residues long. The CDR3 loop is CASSSGVGHLSYEQYF. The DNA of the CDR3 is TGTGCCAGCAGCAGCGGGGTGGGACACCTCTCCTACGAGCAGTACTTC. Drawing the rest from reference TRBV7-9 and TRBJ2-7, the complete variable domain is DTGVSQNPRHKITKRGQNVTFRCDPISEHNRLYWYRQTLGQGPEFLTYFQNEAQLEKSRLLSDRFSAERPKGSFSTLEIQRTEQGDSAMYLCASSSGVGHLSYEQYFGPGTRLTVT.

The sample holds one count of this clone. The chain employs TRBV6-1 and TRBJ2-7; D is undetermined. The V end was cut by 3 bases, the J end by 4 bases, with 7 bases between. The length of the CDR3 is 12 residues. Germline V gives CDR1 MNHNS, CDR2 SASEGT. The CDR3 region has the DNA TGTGCCAGCAGTGAGAGGCGATACGAGCAGTACTTC. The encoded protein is CASSERRYEQYF.

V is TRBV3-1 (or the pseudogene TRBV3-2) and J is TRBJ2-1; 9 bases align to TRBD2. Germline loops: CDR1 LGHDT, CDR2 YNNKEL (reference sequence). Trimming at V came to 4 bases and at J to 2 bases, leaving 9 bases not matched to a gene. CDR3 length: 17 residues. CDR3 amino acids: CASSPYRASGTYNEQFF. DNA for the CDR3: TGTGCCAGCAGCCCCTATAGGGCTAGCGGGACCTACAATGAGCAGTTCTTC.

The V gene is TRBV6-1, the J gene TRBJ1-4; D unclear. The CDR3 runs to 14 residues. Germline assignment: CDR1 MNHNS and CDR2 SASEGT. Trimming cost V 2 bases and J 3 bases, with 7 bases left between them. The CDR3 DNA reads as TGTGCCAGCAGTGAAACGGTCTCTAATGAAAAACTGTTTTTT. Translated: CASSETVSNEKLFF.

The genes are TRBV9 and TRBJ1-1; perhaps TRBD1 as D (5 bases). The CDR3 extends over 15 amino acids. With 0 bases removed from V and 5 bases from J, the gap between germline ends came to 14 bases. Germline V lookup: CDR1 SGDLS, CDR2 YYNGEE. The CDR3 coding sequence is TGTGCCAGCAGCGTAGCGCACAGCGGGGGGACTGAAGCTTTCTTT. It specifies CASSVAHSGGTEAFF.

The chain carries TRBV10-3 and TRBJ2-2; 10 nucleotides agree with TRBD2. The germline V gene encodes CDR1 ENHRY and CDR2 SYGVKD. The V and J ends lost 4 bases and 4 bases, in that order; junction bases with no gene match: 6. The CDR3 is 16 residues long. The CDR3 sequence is CAISASGRAGTGELFF. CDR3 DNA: TGTGCCATCAGTGCAAGCGGGAGGGCCGGCACCGGGGAGCTGTTTTTT.

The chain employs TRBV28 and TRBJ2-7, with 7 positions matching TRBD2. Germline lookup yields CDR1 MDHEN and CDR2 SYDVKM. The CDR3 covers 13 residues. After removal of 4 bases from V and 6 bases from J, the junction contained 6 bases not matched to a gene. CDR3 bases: TGTGCCAGCAGTTGGGGGGGACCCGTCGAGCAGTACTTC. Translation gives CASSWGGPVEQYF.

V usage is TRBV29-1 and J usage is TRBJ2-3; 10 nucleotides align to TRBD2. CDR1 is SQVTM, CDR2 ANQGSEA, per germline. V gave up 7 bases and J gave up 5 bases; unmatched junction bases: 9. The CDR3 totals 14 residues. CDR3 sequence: CSAELAGIGDTQYF. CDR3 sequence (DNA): TGCAGCGCCGAACTAGCGGGAATTGGAGATACGCAGTATTTT.

The DNA of the CDR3 is TGTGCCAGACGACCTTGCGGGGACCTCGACGAGGAGACCCAGTACTTC. This codes for CARRPCGDLDEETQYF. The chain couples TRBV27 to TRBJ2-5, with TRBD2 as a possible D gene (6 bases). V was shortened by 9 bases and J by 5 bases, with 25 bases between the two germline ends. This CDR3 comprises 16 residues. Germline V CDR1 and CDR2: MNHEY, SMNVEV (reference sequence).

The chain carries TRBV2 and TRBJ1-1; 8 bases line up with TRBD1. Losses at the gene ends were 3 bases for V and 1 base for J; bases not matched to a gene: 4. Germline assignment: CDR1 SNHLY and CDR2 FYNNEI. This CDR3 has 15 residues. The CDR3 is CASSDSRGPNTEAFF. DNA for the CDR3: TGTGCCAGCAGTGACTCCAGGGGGCCGAACACTGAAGCTTTCTTT.

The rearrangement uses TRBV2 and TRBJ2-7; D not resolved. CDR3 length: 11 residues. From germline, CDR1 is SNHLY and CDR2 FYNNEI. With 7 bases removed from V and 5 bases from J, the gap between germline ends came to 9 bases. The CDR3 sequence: CASTFLHEQYF. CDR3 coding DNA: TGTGCCAGCACTTTCCTCCACGAGCAGTACTTC.

CDR3 sequence: CASISGQASTDTQYF. The CDR3 bases are TGTGCCAGTATCTCGGGACAAGCTAGCACAGATACGCAGTATTTT. This chain joins TRBV19 and TRBJ2-3; weak D call: TRBD1 (6 bases). Trimming cost V 7 bases and J 0 bases, with 14 bases left between them. Germline CDR1 is LNHDA and CDR2 is SQIVND (reference sequence). The CDR3 covers 15 residues.

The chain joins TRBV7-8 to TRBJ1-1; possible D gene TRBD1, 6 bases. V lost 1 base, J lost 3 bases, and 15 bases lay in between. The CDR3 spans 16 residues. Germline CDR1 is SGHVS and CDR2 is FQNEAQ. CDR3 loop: CASSLVGGFKDTEAFF. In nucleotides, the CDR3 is TGTGCCAGCAGCTTAGTAGGGGGATTTAAGGACACTGAAGCTTTCTTT.

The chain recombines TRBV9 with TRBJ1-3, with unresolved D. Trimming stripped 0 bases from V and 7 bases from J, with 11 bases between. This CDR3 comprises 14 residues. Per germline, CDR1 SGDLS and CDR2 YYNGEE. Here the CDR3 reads CASSVGSGRNTIYF. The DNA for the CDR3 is TGTGCCAGCAGCGTAGGTTCCGGGAGGAACACCATATATTTT.

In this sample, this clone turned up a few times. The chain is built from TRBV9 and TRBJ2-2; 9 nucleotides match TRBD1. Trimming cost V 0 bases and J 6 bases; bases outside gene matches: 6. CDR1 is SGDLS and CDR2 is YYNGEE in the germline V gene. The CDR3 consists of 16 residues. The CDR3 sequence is CASSVATGGMAGELFF. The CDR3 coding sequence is TGTGCCAGCAGCGTAGCTACAGGGGGCATGGCCGGGGAGCTGTTTTTT.

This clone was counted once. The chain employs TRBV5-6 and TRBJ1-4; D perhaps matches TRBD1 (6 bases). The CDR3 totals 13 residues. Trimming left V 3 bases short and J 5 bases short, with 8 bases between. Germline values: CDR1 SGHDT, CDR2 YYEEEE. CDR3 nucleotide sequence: TGTGCCAGCAGCTACGGGACAAATGAAAAACTGTTTTTT. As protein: CASSYGTNEKLFF.

In DNA, the CDR3 is TGTGCCAGCAGCTTAGGAGCGGGAGGCCTACAAGAGACCCAGTACTTC. Translated, it gives CASSLGAGGLQETQYF. This sequence joins TRBV11-2 and TRBJ2-5; 9 bases align to TRBD2. The CDR3 length is 16 residues. The germline V gene encodes CDR1 SGHAT and CDR2 FQNNGV. V lost 1 base to trimming and J lost 2 bases; unmatched junction nucleotides: 5.

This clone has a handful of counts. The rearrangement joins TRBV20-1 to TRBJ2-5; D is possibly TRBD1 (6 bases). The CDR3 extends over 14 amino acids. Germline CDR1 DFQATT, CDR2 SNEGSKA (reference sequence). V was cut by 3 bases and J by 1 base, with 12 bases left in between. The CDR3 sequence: CSASTGSPQETQYF. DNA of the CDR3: TGCAGTGCTAGTACAGGGAGCCCCCAAGAGACCCAGTACTTC.

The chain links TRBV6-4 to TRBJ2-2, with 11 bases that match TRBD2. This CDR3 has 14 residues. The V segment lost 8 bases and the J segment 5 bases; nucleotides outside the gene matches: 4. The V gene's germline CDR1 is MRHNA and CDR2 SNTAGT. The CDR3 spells CASSLAGGTGELFF. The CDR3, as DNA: TGTGCCAGCTCTCTAGCGGGAGGAACCGGGGAGCTGTTTTTT.

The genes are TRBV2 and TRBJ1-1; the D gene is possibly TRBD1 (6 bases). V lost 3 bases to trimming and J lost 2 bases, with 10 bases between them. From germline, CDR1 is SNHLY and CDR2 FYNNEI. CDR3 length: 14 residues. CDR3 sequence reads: CASSELGGNTEAFF. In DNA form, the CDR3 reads TGTGCCAGCAGTGAGTTAGGGGGAAACACTGAAGCTTTCTTT.

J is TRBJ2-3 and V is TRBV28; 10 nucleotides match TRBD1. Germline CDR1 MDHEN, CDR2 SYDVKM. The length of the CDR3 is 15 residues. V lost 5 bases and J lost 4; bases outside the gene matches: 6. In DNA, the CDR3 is TGTGCCAGCAGTCCTGAGGGACAGGGGCCAGATACGCAGTATTTT. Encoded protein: CASSPEGQGPDTQYF.

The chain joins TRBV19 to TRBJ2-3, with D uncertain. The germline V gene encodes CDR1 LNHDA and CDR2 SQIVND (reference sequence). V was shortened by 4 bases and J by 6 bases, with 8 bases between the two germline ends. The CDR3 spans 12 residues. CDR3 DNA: TGTGCCAGTAGTACCATACGGGATACGCAGTATTTT. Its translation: CASSTIRDTQYF.

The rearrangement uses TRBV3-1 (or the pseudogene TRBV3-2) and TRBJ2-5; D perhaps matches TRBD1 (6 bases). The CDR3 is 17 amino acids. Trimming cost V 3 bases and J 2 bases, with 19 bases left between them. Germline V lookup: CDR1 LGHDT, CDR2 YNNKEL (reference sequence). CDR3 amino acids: CASSQNPPRDIQETQYF. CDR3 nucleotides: TGTGCCAGCAGCCAGAATCCGCCGAGGGACATACAAGAGACCCAGTACTTC.

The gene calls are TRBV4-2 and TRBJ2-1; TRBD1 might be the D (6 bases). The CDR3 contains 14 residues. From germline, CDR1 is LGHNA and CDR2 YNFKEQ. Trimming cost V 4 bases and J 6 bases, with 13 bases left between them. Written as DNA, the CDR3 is TGTGCCAGCAGCCTAACGCTGGACAGCAATGAGCAGTTCTTC. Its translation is CASSLTLDSNEQFF.

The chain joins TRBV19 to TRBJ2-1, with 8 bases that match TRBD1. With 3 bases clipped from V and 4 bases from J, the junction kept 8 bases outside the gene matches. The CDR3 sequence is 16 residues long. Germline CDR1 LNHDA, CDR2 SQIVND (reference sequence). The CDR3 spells CASSMSETGGYNEQFF. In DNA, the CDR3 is TGTGCCAGTAGTATGAGCGAAACAGGGGGTTACAATGAGCAGTTCTTC.

CDR3 coding DNA: TGTGCCAGCAGCTTCTGGGCGGGCGAGGGCGGCAATGAGCAGTTCTTC. Its translation is CASSFWAGEGGNEQFF. The chain uses TRBV7-9 and TRBJ2-1; TRBD2 is a possible D gene (5 bases). Germline CDR1 SEHNR, CDR2 FQNEAQ (reference sequence). Trimming removed 3 bases at V and 6 bases at J, with 18 bases between. This CDR3 spans 16 amino acids. The full variable domain, in which reference TRBV7-9 and TRBJ2-1 provide the parts outside the CDR3, is DTGVSQNPRHKITKRGQNVTFRCDPISEHNRLYWYRQTLGQGPEFLTYFQNEAQLEKSRLLSDRFSAERPKGSFSTLEIQRTEQGDSAMYLCASSFWAGEGGNEQFFGPGTRLTVL.

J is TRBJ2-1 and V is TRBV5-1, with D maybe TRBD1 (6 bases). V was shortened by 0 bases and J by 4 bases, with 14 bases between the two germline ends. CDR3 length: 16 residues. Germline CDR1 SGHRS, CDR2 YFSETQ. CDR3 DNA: TGCGCCAGCAGCTTGGTTGCAGGGGTCTCTTACAATGAGCAGTTCTTC. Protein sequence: CASSLVAGVSYNEQFF.

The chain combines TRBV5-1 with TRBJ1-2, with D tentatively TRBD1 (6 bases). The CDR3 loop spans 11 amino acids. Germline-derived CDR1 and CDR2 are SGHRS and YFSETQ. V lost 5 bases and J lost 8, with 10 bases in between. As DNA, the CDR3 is TGCGCCAGCAGTACGGACAGCGGCTACACCTTC. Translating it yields CASSTDSGYTF.

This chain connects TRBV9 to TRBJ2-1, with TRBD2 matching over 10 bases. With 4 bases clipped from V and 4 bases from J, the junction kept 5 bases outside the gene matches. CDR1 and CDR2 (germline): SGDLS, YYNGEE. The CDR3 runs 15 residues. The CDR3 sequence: CASSLTSGTYNEQFF. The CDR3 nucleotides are TGTGCCAGCAGCCTTACTAGCGGGACTTACAATGAGCAGTTCTTC.